Listed here are 29 T cell receptor beta chains from one sample, sequenced in a study of blood T cell repertoires in COVID-19. The method was immunoSEQ multiplex PCR; TCRdb's version includes in-frame clones alone and lacks a portion of them. The sample records approximately 68,000 clones, 80% to 90% being singletons. Sequencing was done on a sample of peripheral blood. The receptor set was obtained from a man in his forties or fifties with active COVID-19.

The chain is built from TRBV9 and TRBJ2-1; 10 positions agree with TRBD1. The CDR3 has 16 residues. After removal of 2 bases from V and 7 bases from J, the junction contained 9 bases not matched to a gene. Germline lookup yields CDR1 SGDLS and CDR2 YYNGEE. The chain's CDR3 is CASSVTGTGVRNEQFF. CDR3 nucleotides: TGTGCCAGCAGCGTCACCGGGACAGGGGTGCGGAATGAGCAGTTCTTC.

The chain uses TRBV18 and TRBJ2-1, with a tentative D call TRBD2 (6 bases). Trimming shortened V by 3 bases and J by 10 bases, and 10 bases separated the two germline ends. The germline CDR1 and CDR2 sequences are KGHSH and LQKENI. The CDR3 length is 12 residues. CDR3 sequence: CASSPDSGEQFF. The CDR3 DNA is TGTGCCAGCTCACCTGACAGCGGGGAGCAGTTCTTC.

The chain combines TRBV18 with TRBJ2-7; weak D call: TRBD1 (6 bases). V shed 3 bases and J shed 7 bases, with 22 bases lying between them. This CDR3 spans 16 amino acids. Germline V gives CDR1 KGHSH, CDR2 LQKENI. The CDR3 is CASSPGGRGLSGEQYF. Here the CDR3 DNA reads TGTGCCAGCTCACCTGGGGGCAGGGGCCTTTCTGGGGAGCAGTACTTC.

The rearrangement uses TRBV4-1 and TRBJ1-5; D is undetermined. V shed 1 base and J shed 5 bases, with 18 bases lying between them. Germline CDR1 MGHRA, CDR2 YSYEKL. The CDR3 is 17 amino acids. The CDR3 bases are TGCGCCAGCAGCCAAGTCCCCAAGGCGGGCCAGCATCAGCCCCAGCATTTT. Translating it yields CASSQVPKAGQHQPQHF.

The J gene is TRBJ1-2, the V gene TRBV9, with 11 bases that match TRBD1. The CDR3 runs to 14 residues. The V and J ends lost 4 bases and 3 bases, in that order; junction bases with no gene match: 2. CDR1 is SGDLS and CDR2 is YYNGEE in the germline V gene. The CDR3 nucleotides are TGTGCCAGCAGCCGGGGACAGGGGGACTATGGCTACACCTTC. Its translation is CASSRGQGDYGYTF.

V usage is TRBV7-2 and J usage is TRBJ2-1; D perhaps matches TRBD2 (6 bases). The CDR3 contains 13 residues. V shed 5 bases and J shed 10 bases, with 15 bases lying between them. Looked up from germline, CDR1 is SGHTA and CDR2 is FQGNSA. In DNA form, the CDR3 reads TGTGCCAGCAGCGCCACGACGGGAGAGGAGCAGTTCTTC. Translating it yields CASSATTGEEQFF.

This clone was counted between two and nine times. The J gene is TRBJ1-2, the V gene TRBV30, with 7 bases that match TRBD1. The CDR3 length is 14 residues. V shed 5 bases, J shed 6 bases, and the junction held 12 bases outside the gene matches. Germline V gene sequence: CDR1 GTSNPN, CDR2 SVGIG (reference sequence). This chain's CDR3 is CAWLDRRYQNGYTF. The DNA of the CDR3 is TGTGCCTGGCTGGACAGGAGATATCAAAATGGCTACACCTTC.

CDR3 DNA sequence: TGTGCCAGCACCTTGGGGGGGGGAGGCTACACCTTC. Protein sequence: CASTLGGGGYTF. The gene calls are TRBV12-3 or TRBV12-4 and TRBJ1-2; D may be TRBD1 (5 bases). V lost 7 bases and J lost 8, with 14 bases in between. The CDR3 loop spans 12 amino acids.

This clone was detected only once. V is TRBV6-5 and J is TRBJ1-5; TRBD1 agrees at 7 bases. Germline CDR1 reads MNHEY; CDR2 reads SVGAGI. This CDR3 contains 14 residues. V trimming: 6 bases; J trimming: 6 bases; junction bases outside the gene matches: 8. The CDR3 DNA reads as TGTGCCAGCAGCCCAAGAGGGGGCGGTCAGCCCCAGCATTTT. It translates to CASSPRGGGQPQHF.

The gene calls are TRBV20-1 and TRBJ1-2; D might be TRBD1 (5 bases). The germline V gene encodes CDR1 DFQATT and CDR2 SNEGSKA (reference sequence). The CDR3 totals 12 residues. Trimming pared 3 bases from V and 4 bases from J, leaving 9 bases between. DNA for the CDR3: TGCAGTGCTAGTCAGGGTACCTATGGCTACACCTTC. Protein sequence: CSASQGTYGYTF.

The chain links TRBV6-5 to TRBJ2-5; 11 positions agree with TRBD1. This CDR3 is 14 amino acids long. Germline V gene sequence: CDR1 MNHEY, CDR2 SVGAGI. Trimming took 10 bases from V and 4 from J; bases not matched to a gene: 8. In DNA, the CDR3 is TGTGCCACCATGTTAGGGACAGGGGGAGAGACCCAGTACTTC. This gives the protein CATMLGTGGETQYF.

V and J are TRBV19 and TRBJ2-3, with D perhaps TRBD1 (7 bases). Trimming removed 4 bases at V and 5 bases at J, with 19 bases between. The CDR3 length is 16 residues. The V gene's germline CDR1 is LNHDA and CDR2 SQIVND (reference sequence). The CDR3 sequence is CASSTAGGRLGDTQYF. The CDR3, as DNA: TGTGCCAGTAGTACCGCAGGGGGGAGGCTGGGAGATACGCAGTATTTT.

The chain has TRBV7-9 and TRBJ1-3; no reliable D call. This CDR3 is 15 amino acids long. Germline-derived CDR1 and CDR2 are SEHNR and FQNEAQ (reference sequence). Deletions cut 1 base from V and 0 bases from J, with 7 bases between. The CDR3 DNA sequence: TGTGCCAGCAGCTTAGTGGCGGTCTCTGGAAACACCATATATTTT. It codes for CASSLVAVSGNTIYF. The full variable domain, its missing parts supplied by reference TRBV7-9 and TRBJ1-3, is DTGVSQNPRHKITKRGQNVTFRCDPISEHNRLYWYRQTLGQGPEFLTYFQNEAQLEKSRLLSDRFSAERPKGSFSTLEIQRTEQGDSAMYLCASSLVAVSGNTIYFGEGSWLTVV.

The chain combines TRBV5-6 with TRBJ2-2, with 12 bases that match TRBD1. Germline V gene data show CDR1 as SGHDT and CDR2 as YYEEEE. The CDR3 loop spans 16 amino acids. The J segment lost 7 bases and the V segment lost 4 bases, leaving 8 bases of the junction unmatched. The CDR3 here is CASSARDRGRGGELFF. In DNA form, the CDR3 reads TGTGCCAGCAGCGCGCGGGACAGGGGGCGAGGCGGGGAGCTGTTTTTT.

This chain connects TRBV7-2 to TRBJ1-5, with 7 nucleotides matching TRBD1. The CDR3 is made up of 15 amino acids. Trimming took 6 bases from V and 2 from J; bases not matched to a gene: 7. Germline assignment: CDR1 SGHTA and CDR2 FQGNSA. The CDR3 region has the DNA TGTGCCAGCAGTTTCACAGGGGTCGGCAATCAGCCCCAGCATTTT. Its translation is CASSFTGVGNQPQHF.

The chain joins TRBV19 to TRBJ1-1; TRBD1 is a possible D gene (5 bases). The germline V gene has CDR1 LNHDA and CDR2 SQIVND (reference sequence). Deletions cut 2 bases from V and 0 bases from J, with 10 bases between. The CDR3 consists of 15 residues. The CDR3 region is CASSIRGRVNTEAFF. DNA for the CDR3: TGTGCCAGTAGTATACGTGGCAGGGTGAACACTGAAGCTTTCTTT.

This clone has a single count. The chain has TRBV28 and TRBJ1-2, with a weak D call TRBD1 (5 bases). Deletions cut 3 bases from V and 2 bases from J, with 10 bases between. The germline CDR1 and CDR2 sequences are MDHEN and SYDVKM. The CDR3 is 14 residues long. The CDR3 loop is CASSLGGPNYGYTF. The CDR3 DNA is TGTGCCAGCAGTTTGGGGGGTCCAAACTATGGCTACACCTTC.

The rearrangement joins TRBV3-1 (or the pseudogene TRBV3-2) to TRBJ2-3; tentatively, D is TRBD1 (6 bases). CDR3 size: 17 residues. Trimming took off 2 bases at V and 0 bases at J, with 15 bases between the two ends. Germline loops: CDR1 LGHDT, CDR2 YNNKEL (reference sequence). This CDR3 is CASSQSTGIFSTDTQYF. CDR3 coding DNA: TGTGCCAGCAGCCAATCTACAGGGATTTTTAGCACAGATACGCAGTATTTT.

This sequence joins TRBV30 and TRBJ1-3; 7 nucleotides match TRBD1. The V gene's germline CDR1 is GTSNPN and CDR2 SVGIG (reference sequence). V trimming: 2 bases; J trimming: 2 bases; junction bases outside the gene matches: 3. This CDR3 region has 14 residues. The CDR3 sequence is CAWSRDSPGNTIYF. The CDR3 bases are TGTGCCTGGAGTCGGGACAGTCCTGGAAACACCATATATTTT.

The CDR3 loop reads CAWSGLDREYAEAFF. For the CDR3, the DNA is TGTGCCTGGAGTGGTCTTGACAGGGAATACGCTGAAGCTTTCTTT. The chain uses TRBV30 and TRBJ1-1; 7 nucleotides align to TRBD1. The length of the CDR3 is 15 residues. Per the germline V gene, CDR1 is GTSNPN and CDR2 is SVGIG (reference sequence). The V and J ends lost 1 base and 6 bases, in that order; junction bases with no gene match: 11.

The chain is built from TRBV5-1 and TRBJ2-7; 10 bases are shared with TRBD1. Trimming removed 0 bases from V and 5 bases from J; junction bases left unmatched: 5. The CDR3 covers 15 residues. From germline, CDR1 is SGHRS and CDR2 YFSETQ. The CDR3 nucleotides are TGCGCCAGCAGCTTGGCGAGGGACAGGGGTGACGAGCAGTACTTC. This gives the protein CASSLARDRGDEQYF.

CDR3 DNA: TGTGCCAGCAGCCAGTTTCTACCGGGACAGGGGGACGAGCAGTACTTC. It specifies CASSQFLPGQGDEQYF. This chain connects TRBV3-1 (or the pseudogene TRBV3-2) to TRBJ2-7, with 11 bases fitting TRBD1. CDR1 is LGHDT and CDR2 is YNNKEL in the germline V gene (reference sequence). The J segment lost 5 bases and the V segment lost 3 bases, leaving 9 bases of the junction unmatched. This CDR3 spans 16 amino acids.

This CDR3 reads CASSLFSLSGRAVGYF. In DNA, the CDR3 is TGTGCCAGCAGTTTATTCTCGCTGAGCGGGAGGGCCGTGGGGTATTTT. V usage is TRBV28 and J usage is TRBJ2-3, with 10 positions matching TRBD2. V was clipped by 1 base and J by 14 bases; unmatched bases: 15. Germline V gene sequence: CDR1 MDHEN, CDR2 SYDVKM. CDR3 length: 16 residues.

The chain joins TRBV27 to TRBJ2-7, with TRBD2 identical over 10 bases. From germline, CDR1 is MNHEY and CDR2 SMNVEV (reference sequence). The CDR3 sequence is 14 residues long. After removal of 6 bases from V and 3 bases from J, the junction contained 5 bases not matched to a gene. Here the CDR3 DNA reads TGTGCCAGCAGCGAGCGGGAGGGTATCTACGAGCAGTACTTC. It specifies CASSEREGIYEQYF.

The CDR3 loop is CASSNDRVADTQYF. As DNA, the CDR3 is TGTGCCAGCAGTAACGACAGGGTGGCAGATACGCAGTATTTT. This chain connects TRBV6-5 to TRBJ2-3, with 7 bases aligning to TRBD1. Germline V lookup: CDR1 MNHEY, CDR2 SVGAGI. The CDR3 length is 14 residues. V dropped 5 bases and J dropped 4; count of bases not matched to a gene: 6.

V and J are TRBV7-9 and TRBJ1-5, with D uncertain. The CDR3 has 12 amino acids. Looked up from germline, CDR1 is SEHNR and CDR2 is FQNEAQ (reference sequence). Trimming pared 4 bases from V and 4 bases from J, leaving 5 bases between. The CDR3 sequence: CASSWANQPQHF. In nucleotides, the CDR3 is TGTGCCAGCAGCTGGGCTAATCAGCCCCAGCATTTT. Using reference TRBV7-9 and TRBJ1-5 for the parts outside the CDR3, the full variable domain is DTGVSQNPRHKITKRGQNVTFRCDPISEHNRLYWYRQTLGQGPEFLTYFQNEAQLEKSRLLSDRFSAERPKGSFSTLEIQRTEQGDSAMYLCASSWANQPQHFGDGTRLSIL.

The V call is TRBV7-8, the J call TRBJ2-1, with 9 nucleotides matching TRBD2. The CDR3 contains 16 residues. Trimming removed 5 bases from V and 6 bases from J; junction bases left unmatched: 11. The germline V gene has CDR1 SGHVS and CDR2 FQNEAQ. The CDR3 nucleotides read TGTGCCAGCAGCCGACGCGCGGGGGGGGCTGGCAATGAGCAGTTCTTC. Its translation: CASSRRAGGAGNEQFF.

CDR3 protein: CASSPRGQRTYEQYF. The CDR3 region has the DNA TGTGCCAGCAGCCCCAGGGGGCAAAGGACCTACGAGCAGTACTTC. The chain has TRBV28 and TRBJ2-7; 8 bases line up with TRBD1. Germline trimming cut 6 bases from V and 2 bases from J; bases unmatched to any gene: 9. CDR1 and CDR2 (germline): MDHEN, SYDVKM. The CDR3 has 15 residues.

This clone was counted a single time. V and J are TRBV2 and TRBJ2-4, with 10 bases matching TRBD1. Germline V gives CDR1 SNHLY, CDR2 FYNNEI. Trimming took 4 bases from V and 6 from J; bases not matched to a gene: 6. This CDR3 region has 15 residues. The CDR3 DNA reads as TGTGCCAGCAGTGGACAGGGGGCGGGTTTAAACATTCAGTACTTC. It codes for CASSGQGAGLNIQYF.